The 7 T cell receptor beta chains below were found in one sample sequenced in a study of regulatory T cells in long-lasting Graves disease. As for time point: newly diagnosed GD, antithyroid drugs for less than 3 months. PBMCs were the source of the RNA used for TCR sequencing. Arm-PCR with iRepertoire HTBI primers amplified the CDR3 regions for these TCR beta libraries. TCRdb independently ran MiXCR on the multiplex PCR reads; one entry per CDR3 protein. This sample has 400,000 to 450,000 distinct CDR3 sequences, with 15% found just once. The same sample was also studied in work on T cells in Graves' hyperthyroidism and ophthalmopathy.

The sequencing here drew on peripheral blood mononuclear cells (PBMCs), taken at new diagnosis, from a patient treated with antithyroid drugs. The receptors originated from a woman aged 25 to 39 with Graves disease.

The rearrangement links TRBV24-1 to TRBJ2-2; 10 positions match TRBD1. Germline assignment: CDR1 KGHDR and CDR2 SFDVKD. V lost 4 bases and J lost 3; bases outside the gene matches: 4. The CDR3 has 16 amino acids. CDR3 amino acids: CATSDPTGGYTGELFF. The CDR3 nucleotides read TGTGCCACCAGTGACCCGACAGGGGGCTACACCGGGGAGCTGTTTTTT.

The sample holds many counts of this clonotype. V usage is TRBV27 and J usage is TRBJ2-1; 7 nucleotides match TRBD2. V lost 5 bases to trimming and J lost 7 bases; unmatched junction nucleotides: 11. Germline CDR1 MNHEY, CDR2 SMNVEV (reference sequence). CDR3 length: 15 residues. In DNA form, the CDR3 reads TGTGCCAGCAGTCACCAGGGAACTAGCGTGAATGAGCAGTTCTTC. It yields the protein CASSHQGTSVNEQFF.

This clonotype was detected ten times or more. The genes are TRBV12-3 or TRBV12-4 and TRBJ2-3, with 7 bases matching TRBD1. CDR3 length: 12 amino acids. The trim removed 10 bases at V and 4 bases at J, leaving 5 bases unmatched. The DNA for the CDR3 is TGTGCCATCAACAGGGGTCCAGATACGCAGTATTTT. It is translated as CAINRGPDTQYF.

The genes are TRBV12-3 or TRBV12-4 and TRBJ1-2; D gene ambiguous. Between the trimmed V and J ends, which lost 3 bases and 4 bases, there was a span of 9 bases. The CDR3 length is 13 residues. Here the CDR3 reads CASSLMETYGYTF. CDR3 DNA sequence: TGTGCCAGCAGTTTGATGGAGACCTATGGCTACACCTTC.

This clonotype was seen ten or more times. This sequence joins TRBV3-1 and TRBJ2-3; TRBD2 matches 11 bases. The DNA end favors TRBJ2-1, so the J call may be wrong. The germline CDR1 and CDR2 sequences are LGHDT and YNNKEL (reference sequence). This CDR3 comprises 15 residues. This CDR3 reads CASSQGLAGKDEQFF. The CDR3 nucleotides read TGTGCCAGCAGCCAAGGACTAGCGGGGAAGGATGAGCAGTTCTTC.

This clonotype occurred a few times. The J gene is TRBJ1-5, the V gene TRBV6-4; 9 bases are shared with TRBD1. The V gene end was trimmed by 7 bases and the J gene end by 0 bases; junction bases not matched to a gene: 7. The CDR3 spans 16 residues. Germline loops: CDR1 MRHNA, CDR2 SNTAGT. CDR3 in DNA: TGTGCCAGCATCCTCGGACAGGGGAATAGCAATCAGCCCCAGCATTTT. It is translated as CASILGQGNSNQPQHF.

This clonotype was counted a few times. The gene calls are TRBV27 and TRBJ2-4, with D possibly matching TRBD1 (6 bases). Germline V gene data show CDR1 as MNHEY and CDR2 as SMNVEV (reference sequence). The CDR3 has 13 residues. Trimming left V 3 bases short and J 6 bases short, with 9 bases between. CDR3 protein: CASSLGHPNIQYF. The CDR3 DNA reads TGTGCCAGCAGTTTGGGACACCCAAACATTCAGTACTTC.